This TCR beta chain came from a study of T cell responses to AZD1222 COVID-19 vaccine. Study results and limitations: Mapped onto spike, vaccine-associated CD4 TCRs spanned it and were dominant at 160-218 and 743-854. Increases in Spike-specific TCR breadth and depth were seen after two AZD1222 doses. The study identified only five to seven AZD1222 recipients as seropositive at baseline. The donor group comprised mostly white British people and more females; the analysis possibly underestimated clonal diversity.

Repertoires were generated with immunoSEQ multiplex PCR, while TCRdb's copy carries only in-frame clones and drops some. The sample lists roughly 93,000 clones, just under 90% occurring once. Germline V gene sequence: CDR1 SGHDN, CDR2 FVKESK. CDR3 length: 12 residues. Trimming stripped 1 base from V and 6 bases from J, with 4 bases between. A word on this clone: The antigen is unknown.

The TCR originated in an adult in good health. This chain links TRBV14 with TRBJ1-3; no reliable D call. The sequences come from peripheral blood, collected on day 0 of MenACWY control vaccination. CDR3 sequence: CASSQVANTIYF. CDR3 in DNA: TGTGCCAGCAGCCAAGTTGCAAACACCATATATTTT.